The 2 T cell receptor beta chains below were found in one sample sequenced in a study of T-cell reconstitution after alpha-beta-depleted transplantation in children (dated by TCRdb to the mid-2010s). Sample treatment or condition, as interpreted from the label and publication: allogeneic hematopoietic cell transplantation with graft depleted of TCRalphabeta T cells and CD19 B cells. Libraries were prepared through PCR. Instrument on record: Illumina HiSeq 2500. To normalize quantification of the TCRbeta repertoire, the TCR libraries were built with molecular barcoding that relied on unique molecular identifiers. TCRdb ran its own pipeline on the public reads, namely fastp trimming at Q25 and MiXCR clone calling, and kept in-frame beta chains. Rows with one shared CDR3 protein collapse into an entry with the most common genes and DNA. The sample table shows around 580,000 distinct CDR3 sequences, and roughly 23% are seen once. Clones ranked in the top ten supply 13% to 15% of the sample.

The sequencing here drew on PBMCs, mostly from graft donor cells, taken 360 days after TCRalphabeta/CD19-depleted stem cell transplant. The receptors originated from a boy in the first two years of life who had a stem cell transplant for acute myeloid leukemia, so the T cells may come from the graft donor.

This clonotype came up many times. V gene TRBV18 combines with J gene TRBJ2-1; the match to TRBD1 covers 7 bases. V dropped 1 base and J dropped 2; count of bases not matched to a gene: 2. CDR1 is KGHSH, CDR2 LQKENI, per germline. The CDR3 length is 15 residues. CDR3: CASSPRQGAYNEQFF. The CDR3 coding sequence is TGTGCCAGCTCACCACGGCAGGGGGCCTACAATGAGCAGTTCTTC.

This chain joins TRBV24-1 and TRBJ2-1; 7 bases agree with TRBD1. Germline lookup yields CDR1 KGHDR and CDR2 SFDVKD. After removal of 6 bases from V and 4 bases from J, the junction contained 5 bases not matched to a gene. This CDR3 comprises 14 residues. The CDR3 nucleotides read TGTGCCACCAGTCGGGACAGCTCATACAATGAGCAGTTCTTC. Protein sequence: CATSRDSSYNEQFF.